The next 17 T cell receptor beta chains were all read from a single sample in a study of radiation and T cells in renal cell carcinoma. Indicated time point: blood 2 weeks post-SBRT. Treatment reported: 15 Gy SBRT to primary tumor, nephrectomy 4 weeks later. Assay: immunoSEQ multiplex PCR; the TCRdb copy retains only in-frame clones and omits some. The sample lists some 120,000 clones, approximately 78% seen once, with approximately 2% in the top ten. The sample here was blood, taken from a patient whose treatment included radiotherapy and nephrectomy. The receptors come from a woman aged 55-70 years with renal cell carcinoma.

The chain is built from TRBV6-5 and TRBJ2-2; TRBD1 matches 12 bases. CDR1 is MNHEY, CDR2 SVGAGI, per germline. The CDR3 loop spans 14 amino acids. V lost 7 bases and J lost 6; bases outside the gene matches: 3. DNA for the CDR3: TGTGCCAGCATCGGGACAGGGGGCTCCGGGGAGCTGTTTTTT. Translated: CASIGTGGSGELFF.

The CDR3 is CSAREAGEQYF. As DNA, the CDR3 is TGCAGTGCTAGAGAGGCGGGGGAGCAGTACTTC. The chain uses TRBV20-1 and TRBJ2-5; 7 bases agree with TRBD2. The CDR3 is 11 amino acids. V gave up 0 bases and J gave up 11 bases; unmatched junction bases: 3. CDR1 is DFQATT and CDR2 is SNEGSKA in the germline V gene (reference sequence).

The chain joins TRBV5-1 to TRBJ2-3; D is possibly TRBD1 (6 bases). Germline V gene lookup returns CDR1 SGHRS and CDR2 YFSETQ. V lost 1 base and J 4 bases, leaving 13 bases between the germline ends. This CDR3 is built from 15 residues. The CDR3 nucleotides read TGCGCCAGCAGCTTGCGGGACACCTCGGCAGATACGCAGTATTTT. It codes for CASSLRDTSADTQYF.

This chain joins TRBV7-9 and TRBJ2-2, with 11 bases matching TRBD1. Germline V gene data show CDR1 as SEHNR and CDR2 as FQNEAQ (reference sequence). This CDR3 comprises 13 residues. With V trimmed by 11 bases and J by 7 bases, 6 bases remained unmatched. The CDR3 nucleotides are TGTGCCGCGGACAGGGGGCTTAACGGGGAGCTGTTTTTT. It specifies CAADRGLNGELFF.

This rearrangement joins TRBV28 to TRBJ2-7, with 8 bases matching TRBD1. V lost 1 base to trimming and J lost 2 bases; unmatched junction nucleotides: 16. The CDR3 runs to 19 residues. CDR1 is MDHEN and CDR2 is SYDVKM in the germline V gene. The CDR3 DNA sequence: TGTGCCAGCAGTTTATCTATCCACAGGGCCAGGGGGCGCCCCTACGAGCAGTACTTC. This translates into CASSLSIHRARGRPYEQYF. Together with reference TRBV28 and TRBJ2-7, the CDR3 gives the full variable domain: DVKVTQSSRYLVKRTGEKVFLECVQDMDHENMFWYRQDPGLGLRLIYFSYDVKMKEKGDIPEGYSVSREKKERFSLILESASTNQTSMYLCASSLSIHRARGRPYEQYFGPGTRLTVT.

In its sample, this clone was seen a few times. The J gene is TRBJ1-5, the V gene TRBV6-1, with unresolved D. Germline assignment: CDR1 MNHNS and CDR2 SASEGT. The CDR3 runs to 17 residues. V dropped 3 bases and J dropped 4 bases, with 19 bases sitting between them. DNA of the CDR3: TGTGCCAGCAGTGACAAGGGTATCACCCGAGGGAATCAGCCCCAGCATTTT. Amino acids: CASSDKGITRGNQPQHF.

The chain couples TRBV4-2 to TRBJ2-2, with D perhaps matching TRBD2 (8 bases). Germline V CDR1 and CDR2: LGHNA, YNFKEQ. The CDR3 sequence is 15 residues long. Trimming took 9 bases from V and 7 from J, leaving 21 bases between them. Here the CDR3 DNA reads TGTGCCAGTTCTCCGGGAGGGGGCAGAGGCGGGGAGCTGTTTTTT. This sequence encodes CASSPGGGRGGELFF.

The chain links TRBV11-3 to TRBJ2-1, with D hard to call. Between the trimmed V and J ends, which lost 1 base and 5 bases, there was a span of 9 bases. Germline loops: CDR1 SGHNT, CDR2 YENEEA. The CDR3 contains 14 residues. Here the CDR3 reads CASSLAPGDNEQFF. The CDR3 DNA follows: TGTGCCAGCAGCTTAGCCCCTGGGGACAATGAGCAGTTCTTC.

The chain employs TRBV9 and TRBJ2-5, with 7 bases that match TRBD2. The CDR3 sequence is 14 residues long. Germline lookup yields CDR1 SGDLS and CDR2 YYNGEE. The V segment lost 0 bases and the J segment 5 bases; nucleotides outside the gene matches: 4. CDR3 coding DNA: TGTGCCAGCAGCGTAGCGGGGGGTCTCGAGACCCAGTACTTC. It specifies CASSVAGGLETQYF.

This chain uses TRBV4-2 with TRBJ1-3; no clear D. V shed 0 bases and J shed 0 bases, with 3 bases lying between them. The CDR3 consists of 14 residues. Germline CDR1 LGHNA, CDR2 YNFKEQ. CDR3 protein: CASSQESSGNTIYF. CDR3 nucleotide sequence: TGTGCCAGCAGCCAAGAGAGCTCTGGAAACACCATATATTTT.

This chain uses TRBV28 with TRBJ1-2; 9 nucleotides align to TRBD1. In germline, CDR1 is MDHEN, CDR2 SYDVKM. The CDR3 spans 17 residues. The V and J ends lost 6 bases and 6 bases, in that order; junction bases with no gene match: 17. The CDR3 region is CASRLPGQGGSYNGYTF. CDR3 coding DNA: TGTGCCAGCAGACTACCGGGACAGGGAGGGAGTTATAATGGCTACACCTTC.

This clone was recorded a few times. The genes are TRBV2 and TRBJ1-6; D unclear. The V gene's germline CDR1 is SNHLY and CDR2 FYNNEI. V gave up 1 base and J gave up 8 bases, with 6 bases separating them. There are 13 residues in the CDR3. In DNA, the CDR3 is TGTGCCAGCAGTGAAGAGGCTCATTCACCCCTCCACTTT. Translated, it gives CASSEEAHSPLHF.

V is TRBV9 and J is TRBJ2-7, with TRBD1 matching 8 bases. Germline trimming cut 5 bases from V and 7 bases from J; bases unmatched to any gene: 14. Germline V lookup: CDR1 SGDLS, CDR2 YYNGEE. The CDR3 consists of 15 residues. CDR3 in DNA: TGTGCCAGCAGTGTCAGGGGGCTGGGGGCGGATGAGCAGTACTTC. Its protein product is CASSVRGLGADEQYF.

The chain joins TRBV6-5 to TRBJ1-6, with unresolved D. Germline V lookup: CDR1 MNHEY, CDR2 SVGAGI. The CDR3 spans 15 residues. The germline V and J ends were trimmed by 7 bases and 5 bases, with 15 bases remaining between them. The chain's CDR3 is CASKRLVQNNSPLHF. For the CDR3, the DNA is TGTGCCAGCAAGAGGTTGGTACAGAATAATTCACCCCTCCACTTT.

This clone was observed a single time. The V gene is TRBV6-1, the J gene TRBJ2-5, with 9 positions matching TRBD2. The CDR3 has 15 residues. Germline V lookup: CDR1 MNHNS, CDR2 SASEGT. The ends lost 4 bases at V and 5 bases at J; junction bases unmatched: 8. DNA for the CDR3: TGTGCCAGCAGTGCCCCAGGACTAGCGAGGGAGACCCAGTACTTC. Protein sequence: CASSAPGLARETQYF.

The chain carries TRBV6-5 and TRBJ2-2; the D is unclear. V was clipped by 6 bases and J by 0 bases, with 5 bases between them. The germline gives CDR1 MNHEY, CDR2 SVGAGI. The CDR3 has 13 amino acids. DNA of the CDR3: TGTGCCAGCAGACCCACGAACACCGGGGAGCTGTTTTTT. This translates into CASRPTNTGELFF.

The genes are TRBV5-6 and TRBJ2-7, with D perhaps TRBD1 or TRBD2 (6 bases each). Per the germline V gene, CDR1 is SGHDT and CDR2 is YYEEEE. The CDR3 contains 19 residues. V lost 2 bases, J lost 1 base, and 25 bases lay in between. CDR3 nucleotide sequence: TGTGCCAGCAGCTTAGAGGGGGGTTTCTTAGGGACACCGTCCTACGAGCAGTACTTC. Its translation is CASSLEGGFLGTPSYEQYF.